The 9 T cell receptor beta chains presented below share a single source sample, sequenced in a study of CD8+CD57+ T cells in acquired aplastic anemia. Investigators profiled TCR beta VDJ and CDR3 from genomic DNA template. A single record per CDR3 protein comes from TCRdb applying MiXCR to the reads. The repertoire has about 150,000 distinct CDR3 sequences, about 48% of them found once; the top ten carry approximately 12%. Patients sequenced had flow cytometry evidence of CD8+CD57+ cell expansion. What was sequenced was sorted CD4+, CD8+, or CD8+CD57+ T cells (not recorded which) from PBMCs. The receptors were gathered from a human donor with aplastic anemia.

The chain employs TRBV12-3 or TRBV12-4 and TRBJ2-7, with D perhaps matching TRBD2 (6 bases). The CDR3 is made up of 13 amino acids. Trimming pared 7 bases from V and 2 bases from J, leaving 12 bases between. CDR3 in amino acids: CASTDRGTYEQYF. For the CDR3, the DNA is TGTGCCAGCACGGATCGGGGGACCTACGAGCAGTACTTC.

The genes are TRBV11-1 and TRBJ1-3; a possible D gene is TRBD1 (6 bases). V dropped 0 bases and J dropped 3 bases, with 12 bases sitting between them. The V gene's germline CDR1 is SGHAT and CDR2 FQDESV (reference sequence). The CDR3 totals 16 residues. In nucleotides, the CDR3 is TGTGCCAGCAGCTTAGCGGGGGCGATCCTTGGAAACACCATATATTTT. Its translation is CASSLAGAILGNTIYF.

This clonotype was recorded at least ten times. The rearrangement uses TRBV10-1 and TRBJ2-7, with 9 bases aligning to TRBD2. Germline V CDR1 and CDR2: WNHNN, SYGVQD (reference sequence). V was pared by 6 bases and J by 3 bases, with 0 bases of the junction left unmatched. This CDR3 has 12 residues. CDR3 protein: CASRTSGYEQYF. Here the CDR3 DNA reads TGCGCCAGCAGGACTAGCGGCTACGAGCAGTACTTC.

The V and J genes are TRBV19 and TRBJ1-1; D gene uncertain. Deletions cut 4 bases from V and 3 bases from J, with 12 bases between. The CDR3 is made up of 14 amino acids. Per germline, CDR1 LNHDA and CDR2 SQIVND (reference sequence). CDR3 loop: CASSNSLGYTEAFF. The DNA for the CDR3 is TGTGCCAGTAGTAACTCCCTGGGGTACACTGAAGCTTTCTTT.

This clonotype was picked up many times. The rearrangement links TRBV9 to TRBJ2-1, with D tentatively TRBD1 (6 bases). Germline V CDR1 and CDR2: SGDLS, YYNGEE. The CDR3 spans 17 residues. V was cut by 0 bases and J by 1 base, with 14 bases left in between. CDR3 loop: CASSVATRTESYNEQFF. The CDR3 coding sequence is TGTGCCAGCAGCGTAGCTACGAGGACAGAGTCCTACAATGAGCAGTTCTTC.

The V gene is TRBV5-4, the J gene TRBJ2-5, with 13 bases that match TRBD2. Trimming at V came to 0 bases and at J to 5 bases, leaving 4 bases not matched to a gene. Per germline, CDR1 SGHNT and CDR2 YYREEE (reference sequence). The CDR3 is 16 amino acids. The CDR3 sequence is CASSLGTSGGVETQYF. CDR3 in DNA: TGTGCCAGCAGCTTGGGGACTAGCGGGGGCGTCGAGACCCAGTACTTC. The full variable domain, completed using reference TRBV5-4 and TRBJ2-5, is ETGVTQSPTHLIKTRGQQVTLRCSSQSGHNTVSWYQQALGQGPQFIFQYYREEENGRGNFPPRFSGLQFPNYSSELNVNALELDDSALYLCASSLGTSGGVETQYFGPGTRLLVL.

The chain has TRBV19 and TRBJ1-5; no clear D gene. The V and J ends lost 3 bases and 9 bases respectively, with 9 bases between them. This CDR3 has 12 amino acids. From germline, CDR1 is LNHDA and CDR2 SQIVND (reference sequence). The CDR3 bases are TGTGCCAGTAGTATGAACCCCCCGCCCCAGCATTTT. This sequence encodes CASSMNPPPQHF.

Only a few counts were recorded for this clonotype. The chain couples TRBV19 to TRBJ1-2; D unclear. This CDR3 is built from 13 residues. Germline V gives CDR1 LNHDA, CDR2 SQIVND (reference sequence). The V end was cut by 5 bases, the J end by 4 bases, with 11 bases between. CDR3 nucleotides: TGTGCCAGTAGTTTTACAGAAACCTATGGCTACACCTTC. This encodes CASSFTETYGYTF.

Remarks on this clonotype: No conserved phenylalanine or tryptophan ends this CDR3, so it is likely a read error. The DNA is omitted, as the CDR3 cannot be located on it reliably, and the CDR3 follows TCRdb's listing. The CDR3 region is CSAGGGQDSPQG. The chain is built from TRBV20-1 and TRBJ2-7; the D segment call TRBD1 is taken from the table without a DNA check. The CDR3 has 12 amino acids, counting both end residues. Germline V gene lookup returns CDR1 DFQATT and CDR2 SNEGSKA (reference sequence).